One sample yielded the 2 T cell receptor beta chains listed below, sequenced in a study of blood T cell repertoires in COVID-19. Produced via immunoSEQ multiplex PCR; TCRdb's table is partial and in-frame only. The data show about 370,000 clones, with 80% to 90% seen just once and approximately 1% held by the top ten. Sequencing was carried out using PBMCs or T cells enriched from blood (not recorded which). These receptors were collected from a man aged 18-30 years who had recovered from COVID-19.

V gene TRBV6-2 or TRBV6-3 combines with J gene TRBJ1-1, with TRBD1 as a possible D gene (6 bases). The length of the CDR3 is 14 residues. CDR1 and CDR2 from the germline V gene are MNHEY and SVGEGT. V was pared by 5 bases and J by 4 bases, with 14 bases between. For the CDR3, the DNA is TGTGCCAGCAGTCTATCGACAGGAGGCACTGAAGCTTTCTTT. Translating it yields CASSLSTGGTEAFF.

V gene TRBV19 combines with J gene TRBJ1-5; no reliable D call. The V and J ends lost 1 base and 4 bases respectively, with 8 bases between them. This CDR3 contains 14 residues. Germline V lookup: CDR1 LNHDA, CDR2 SQIVND (reference sequence). In nucleotides, the CDR3 is TGTGCCAGTAGTATAGCACAGCTTAATCAGCCCCAGCATTTT. The encoded protein is CASSIAQLNQPQHF.